The 9 T cell receptor beta chains below all came from one sample that was sequenced in a study of blood T cells in healthy people across ages. Then a second PCR, running about 6 to 11 cycles, was carried out with a sample-barcoded 5' primer and a J-beta primer mix. Each CDR3 protein is one row after TCRdb ran MiXCR on the 5' RACE reads. The sample includes roughly 1.5 million distinct CDR3 sequences, roughly two fifths seen only once; the top ten take just over 4%. Material for sequencing was blood. These receptor sequences come from a woman aged 18-29 years in good health.

The chain employs TRBV10-3 and TRBJ2-7; D is unresolved. CDR3 length equals 12 residues. Germline CDR1 and CDR2: ENHRY and SYGVKD. Trimming left V 6 bases short and J 7 bases short, with 13 bases between. The CDR3 spells CAISSSVGEQYF. The CDR3 DNA reads as TGTGCCATCAGCAGTTCCGTGGGGGAGCAGTACTTC.

V is TRBV12-5 and J is TRBJ2-3; 12 nucleotides agree with TRBD2. Per germline, CDR1 LGHNT and CDR2 FRNRAP. The CDR3 has 16 residues. Losses at the gene ends were 1 base for V and 6 bases for J; bases not matched to a gene: 5. The CDR3: CASGLGLAGEEDTQYF. The CDR3 nucleotides read TGTGCTAGTGGTTTGGGACTAGCGGGAGAGGAGGATACGCAGTATTTT.

The chain is built from TRBV11-1 and TRBJ2-1; D unresolved. The CDR3 runs to 14 residues. V was shortened by 1 base and J by 5 bases, with 9 bases between the two germline ends. Germline V gene lookup returns CDR1 SGHAT and CDR2 FQDESV (reference sequence). DNA of the CDR3: TGTGCCAGCAGCTTAGGGCACCAGAACAATGAGCAGTTCTTC. Translating gives CASSLGHQNNEQFF.

This clonotype was counted between two and nine times. This chain uses TRBV7-9 with TRBJ2-3; 9 bases map to TRBD1. The CDR3 covers 15 residues. The junction had 4 bases not matched to a gene; V was cut back by 3 bases and J by 3 bases. The germline V gene has CDR1 SEHNR and CDR2 FQNEAQ (reference sequence). In DNA form, the CDR3 reads TGTGCCAGCAGCTTCCAGACAGGGGGGACAGATACGCAGTATTTT. Its translation: CASSFQTGGTDTQYF. Looking up the rest from reference TRBV7-9 and TRBJ2-3 gives the full variable domain: DTGVSQNPRHKITKRGQNVTFRCDPISEHNRLYWYRQTLGQGPEFLTYFQNEAQLEKSRLLSDRFSAERPKGSFSTLEIQRTEQGDSAMYLCASSFQTGGTDTQYFGPGTRLTVL.

This clonotype has only one observation. The chain links TRBV11-2 to TRBJ2-1, with D maybe TRBD1 (5 bases). CDR3 length: 15 residues. Germline CDR1 SGHAT, CDR2 FQNNGV. With 3 bases removed from V and 8 bases from J, the gap between germline ends came to 17 bases. CDR3 DNA sequence: TGTGCCAGCAGCTTTCCGGCCCAGGGTCAGTATGAGCAGTTCTTC. Amino acid sequence: CASSFPAQGQYEQFF.

The chain joins TRBV10-3 to TRBJ1-1; D might be TRBD1 (5 bases). Trimming stripped 2 bases from V and 1 base from J, with 14 bases between. Germline CDR1 is ENHRY and CDR2 is SYGVKD. This CDR3 has 16 amino acids. CDR3 bases: TGTGCCATCAGTGAGATTCCAGGGAAGGGGAACACTGAAGCTTTCTTT. It yields the protein CAISEIPGKGNTEAFF.

CDR3 sequence (DNA): TGCAGTGCTAGGTCTCAGCGTTTTAGCTCTTATAATTCACCCCTCCACTTT. It yields the protein CSARSQRFSSYNSPLHF. The chain uses TRBV20-1 and TRBJ1-6; D is unclear. CDR3 size: 17 residues. The germline V gene encodes CDR1 DFQATT and CDR2 SNEGSKA (reference sequence). Trimming stripped 3 bases from V and 4 bases from J, with 19 bases between.

V usage is TRBV9 and J usage is TRBJ2-7; 8 positions match TRBD2. After removal of 0 bases from V and 10 bases from J, the junction contained 9 bases not matched to a gene. CDR1 is SGDLS, CDR2 YYNGEE, per germline. This CDR3 region has 14 residues. CDR3 coding DNA: TGTGCCAGCAGCGTAGCTAACGGGCGGGGGGCCCAGTACTTC. It specifies CASSVANGRGAQYF.

This clonotype was seen at least ten times. The chain links TRBV5-1 to TRBJ1-2; a possible D gene is TRBD1 (6 bases). From germline, CDR1 is SGHRS and CDR2 YFSETQ. The CDR3 has 14 residues. Trimming left V 4 bases short and J 6 bases short, with 16 bases between. The CDR3 reads CASSRGQFADGYTF. CDR3 coding DNA: TGCGCCAGCAGCCGCGGACAGTTTGCGGATGGCTACACCTTC.